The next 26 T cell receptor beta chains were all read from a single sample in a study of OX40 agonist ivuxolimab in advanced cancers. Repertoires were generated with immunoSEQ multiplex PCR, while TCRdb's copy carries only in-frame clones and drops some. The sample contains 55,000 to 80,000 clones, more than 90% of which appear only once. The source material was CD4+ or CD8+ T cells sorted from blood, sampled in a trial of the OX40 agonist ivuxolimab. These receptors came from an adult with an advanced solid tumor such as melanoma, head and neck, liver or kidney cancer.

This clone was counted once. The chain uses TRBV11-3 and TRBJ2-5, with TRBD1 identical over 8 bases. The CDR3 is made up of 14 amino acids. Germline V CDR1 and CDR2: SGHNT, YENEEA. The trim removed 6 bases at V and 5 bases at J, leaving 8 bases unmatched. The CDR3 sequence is CASSERYRGETQYF. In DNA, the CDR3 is TGTGCCAGCAGTGAACGGTACAGGGGGGAGACCCAGTACTTC.

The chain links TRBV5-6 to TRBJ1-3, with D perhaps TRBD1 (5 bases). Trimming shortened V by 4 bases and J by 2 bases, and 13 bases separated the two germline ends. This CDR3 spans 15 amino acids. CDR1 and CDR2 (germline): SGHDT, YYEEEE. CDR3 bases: TGTGCCAGCAGCCCCCTAATGGGGCCTGGAAACACCATATATTTT. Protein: CASSPLMGPGNTIYF.

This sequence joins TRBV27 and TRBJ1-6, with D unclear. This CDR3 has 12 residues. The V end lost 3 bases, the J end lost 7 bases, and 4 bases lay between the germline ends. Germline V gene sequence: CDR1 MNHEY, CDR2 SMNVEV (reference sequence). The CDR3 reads CASSFLNSPLHF. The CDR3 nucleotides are TGTGCCAGCAGTTTCCTAAATTCACCCCTCCACTTT.

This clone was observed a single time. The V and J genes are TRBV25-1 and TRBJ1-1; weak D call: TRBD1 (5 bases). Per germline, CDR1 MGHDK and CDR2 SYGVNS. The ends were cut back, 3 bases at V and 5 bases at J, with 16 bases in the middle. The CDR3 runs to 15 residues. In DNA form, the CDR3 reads TGTGCCAGCAGTGATGGGGGGACCTGGGTAACTGAAGCTTTCTTT. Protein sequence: CASSDGGTWVTEAFF.

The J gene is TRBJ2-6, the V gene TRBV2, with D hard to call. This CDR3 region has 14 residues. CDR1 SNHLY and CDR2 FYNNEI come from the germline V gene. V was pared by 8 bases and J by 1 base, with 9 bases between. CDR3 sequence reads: CASGEGSGANVLTF. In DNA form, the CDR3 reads TGTGCCAGCGGGGAAGGGTCTGGGGCCAACGTCCTGACTTTC.

The CDR3 region has the DNA TGCGCCAGCAGCTATCGGGACAGTGTGACCAAAAACATTCAGTACTTC. This sequence encodes CASSYRDSVTKNIQYF. The rearrangement uses TRBV5-1 and TRBJ2-4; TRBD1 aligns across 7 bases. Germline assignment: CDR1 SGHRS and CDR2 YFSETQ. The CDR3 covers 16 residues. J gave up 2 bases and V 3 bases, and 8 bases lay outside the gene matches.

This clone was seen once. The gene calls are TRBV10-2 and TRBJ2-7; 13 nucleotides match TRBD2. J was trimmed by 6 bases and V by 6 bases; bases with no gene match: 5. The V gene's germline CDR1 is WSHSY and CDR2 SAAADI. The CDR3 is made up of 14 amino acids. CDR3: CASRGLAGAGEQYF. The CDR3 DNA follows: TGCGCCAGCAGAGGACTAGCGGGAGCCGGCGAGCAGTACTTC.

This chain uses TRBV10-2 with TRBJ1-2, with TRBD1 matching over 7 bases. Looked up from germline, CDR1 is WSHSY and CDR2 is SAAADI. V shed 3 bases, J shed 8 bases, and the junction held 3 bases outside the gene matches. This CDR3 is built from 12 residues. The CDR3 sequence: CASSDRGRGYTF. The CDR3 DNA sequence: TGCGCCAGCAGTGACAGGGGGAGAGGCTACACCTTC.

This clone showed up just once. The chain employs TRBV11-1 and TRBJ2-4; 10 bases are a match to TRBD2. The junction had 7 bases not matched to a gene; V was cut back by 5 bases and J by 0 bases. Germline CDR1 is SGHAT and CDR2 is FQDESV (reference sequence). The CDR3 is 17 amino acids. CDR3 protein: CASSGRTSGIAKNIQYF. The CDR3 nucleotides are TGTGCCAGCAGCGGGCGGACTAGCGGTATAGCCAAAAACATTCAGTACTTC.

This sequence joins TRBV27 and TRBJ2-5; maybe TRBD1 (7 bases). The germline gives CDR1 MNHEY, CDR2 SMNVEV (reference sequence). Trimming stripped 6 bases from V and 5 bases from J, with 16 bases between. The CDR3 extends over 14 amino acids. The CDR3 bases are TGTGCCAGCAGGGAGGGGGCGATTAGGGAGACCCAGTACTTC. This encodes CASREGAIRETQYF.

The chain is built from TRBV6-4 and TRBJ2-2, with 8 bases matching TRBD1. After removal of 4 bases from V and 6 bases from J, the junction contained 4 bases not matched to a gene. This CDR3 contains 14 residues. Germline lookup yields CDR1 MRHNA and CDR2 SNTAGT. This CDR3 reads CASSGTGIAGELFF. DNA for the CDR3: TGTGCCAGCAGTGGGACAGGGATTGCCGGGGAGCTGTTTTTT.

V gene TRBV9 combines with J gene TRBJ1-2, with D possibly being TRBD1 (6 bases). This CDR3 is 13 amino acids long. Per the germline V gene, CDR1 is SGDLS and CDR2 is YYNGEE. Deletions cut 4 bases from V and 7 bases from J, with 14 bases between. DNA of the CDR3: TGTGCCAGCAGCCAGTCAGGGGCGGGTGGCTACACCTTC. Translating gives CASSQSGAGGYTF.

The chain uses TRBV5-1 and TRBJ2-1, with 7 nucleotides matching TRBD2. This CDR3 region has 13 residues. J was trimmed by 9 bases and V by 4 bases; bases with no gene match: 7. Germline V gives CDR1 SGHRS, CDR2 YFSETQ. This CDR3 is CASSGYRGVEQFF. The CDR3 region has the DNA TGCGCCAGCAGCGGGTACCGGGGGGTTGAGCAGTTCTTC.

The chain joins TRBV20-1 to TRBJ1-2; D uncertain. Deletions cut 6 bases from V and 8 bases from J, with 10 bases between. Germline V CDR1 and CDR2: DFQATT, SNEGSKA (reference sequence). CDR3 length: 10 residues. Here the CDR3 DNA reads TGCAGTGCAGGGTTAGACGGCTACACCTTC. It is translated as CSAGLDGYTF.

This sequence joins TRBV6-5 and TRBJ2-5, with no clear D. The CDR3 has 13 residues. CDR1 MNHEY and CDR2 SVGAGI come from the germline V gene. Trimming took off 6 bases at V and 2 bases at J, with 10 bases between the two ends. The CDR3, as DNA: TGTGCCAGCAGACGGGCAGCTCAAGAGACCCAGTACTTC. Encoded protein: CASRRAAQETQYF.

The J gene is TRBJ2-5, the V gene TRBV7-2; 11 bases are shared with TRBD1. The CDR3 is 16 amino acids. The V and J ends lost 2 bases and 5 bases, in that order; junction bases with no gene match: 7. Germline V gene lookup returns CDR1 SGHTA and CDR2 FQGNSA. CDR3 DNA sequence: TGTGCCAGCAGCTTAAGCGGGACAGGGGGGCGGGAGACCCAGTACTTC. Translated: CASSLSGTGGRETQYF. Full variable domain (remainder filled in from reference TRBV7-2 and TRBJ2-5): GAGVSQSPSNKVTEKGKDVELRCDPISGHTALYWYRQSLGQGLEFLIYFQGNSAPDKSGLPSDRFSAERTGGSVSTLTIQRTQQEDSAVYLCASSLSGTGGRETQYFGPGTRLLVL.

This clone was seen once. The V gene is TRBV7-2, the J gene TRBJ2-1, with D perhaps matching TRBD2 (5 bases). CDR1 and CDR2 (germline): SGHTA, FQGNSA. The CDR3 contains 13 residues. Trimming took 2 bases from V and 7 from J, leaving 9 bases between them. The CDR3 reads CASSLNSVNEQFF. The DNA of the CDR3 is TGTGCCAGCAGCTTAAATAGCGTAAATGAGCAGTTCTTC. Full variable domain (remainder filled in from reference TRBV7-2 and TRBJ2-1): GAGVSQSPSNKVTEKGKDVELRCDPISGHTALYWYRQSLGQGLEFLIYFQGNSAPDKSGLPSDRFSAERTGGSVSTLTIQRTQQEDSAVYLCASSLNSVNEQFFGPGTRLTVL.

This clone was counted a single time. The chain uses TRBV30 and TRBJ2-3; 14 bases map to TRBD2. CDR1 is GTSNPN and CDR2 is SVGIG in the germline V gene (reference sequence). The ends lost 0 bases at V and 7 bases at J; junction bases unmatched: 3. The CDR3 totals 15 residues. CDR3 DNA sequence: TGTGCCTGGAGTGTCCGGACTAGCGGGAGGAATACGCAGTATTTT. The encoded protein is CAWSVRTSGRNTQYF.

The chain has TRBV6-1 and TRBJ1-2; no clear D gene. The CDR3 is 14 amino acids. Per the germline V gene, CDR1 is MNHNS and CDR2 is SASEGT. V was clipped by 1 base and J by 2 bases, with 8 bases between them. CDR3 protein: CASSEVGNNYGYTF. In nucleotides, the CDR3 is TGTGCCAGCAGTGAAGTCGGAAACAACTATGGCTACACCTTC.

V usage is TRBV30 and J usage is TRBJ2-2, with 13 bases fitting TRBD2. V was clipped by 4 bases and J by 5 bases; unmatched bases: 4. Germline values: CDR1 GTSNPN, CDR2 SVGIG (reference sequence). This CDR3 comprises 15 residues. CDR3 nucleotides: TGTGCCTGGACCTCGGGACTAGCGGGAACCGGGGAGCTGTTTTTT. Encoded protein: CAWTSGLAGTGELFF.

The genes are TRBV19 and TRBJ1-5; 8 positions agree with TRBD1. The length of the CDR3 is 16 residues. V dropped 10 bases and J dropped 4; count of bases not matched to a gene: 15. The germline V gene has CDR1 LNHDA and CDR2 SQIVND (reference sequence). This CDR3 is CATRDRLTSFNQPQHF. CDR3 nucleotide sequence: TGTGCCACCCGGGACAGGTTGACTTCATTTAATCAGCCCCAGCATTTT.

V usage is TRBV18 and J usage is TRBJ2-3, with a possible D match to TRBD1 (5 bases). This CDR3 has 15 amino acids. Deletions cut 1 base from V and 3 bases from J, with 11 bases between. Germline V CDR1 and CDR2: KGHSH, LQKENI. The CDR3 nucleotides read TGTGCCAGCTCACCACAGACAGAGCTAACAGATACGCAGTATTTT. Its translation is CASSPQTELTDTQYF.

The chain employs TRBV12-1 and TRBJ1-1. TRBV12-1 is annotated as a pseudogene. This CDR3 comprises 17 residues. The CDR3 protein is CASSSRDGGRANTEAFF. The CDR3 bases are TGTGCCAGCAGCTCTAGGGATGGCGGGCGAGCGAACACTGAAGCTTTCTTT.

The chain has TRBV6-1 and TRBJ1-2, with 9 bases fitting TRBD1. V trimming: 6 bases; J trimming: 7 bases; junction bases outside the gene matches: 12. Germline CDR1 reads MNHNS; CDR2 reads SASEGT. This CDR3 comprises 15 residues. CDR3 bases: TGTGCCAGCAGCGAAACGGGACAGGGTGGCCGTGGCTACACCTTC. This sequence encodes CASSETGQGGRGYTF.

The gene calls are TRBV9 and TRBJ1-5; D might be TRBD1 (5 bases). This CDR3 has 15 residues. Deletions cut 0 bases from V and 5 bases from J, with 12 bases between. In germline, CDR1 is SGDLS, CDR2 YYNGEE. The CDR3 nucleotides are TGTGCCAGCAGCGTAGATGACGGGGGGTATCAGCCCCAGCATTTT. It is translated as CASSVDDGGYQPQHF.

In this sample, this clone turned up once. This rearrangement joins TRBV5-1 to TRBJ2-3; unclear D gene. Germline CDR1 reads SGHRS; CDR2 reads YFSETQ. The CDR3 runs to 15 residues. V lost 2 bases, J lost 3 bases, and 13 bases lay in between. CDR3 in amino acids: CASSLGAPVTDTQYF. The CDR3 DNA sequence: TGCGCCAGCAGCTTAGGAGCGCCGGTGACAGATACGCAGTATTTT.